These 27 T cell receptor beta chains originate from one sample sequenced in a study of cytomegalovirus exposure and HLA in healthy donors. Primers: 60 Vbeta forward and 13 Jbeta reverse. Data came from immunoSEQ multiplex PCR; TCRdb stores just in-frame clones and leaves some out. The sample records about 140,000 clones, around 90% being singletons. Sequencing was performed on PBMCs. The source is a woman between 35 and 50 years old in good health and CMV-seronegative.

This clone was observed a handful of times. Its ends do not fully match the called genes, so a read error is possible. The J gene is TRBJ2-2, the V gene TRBV7-9; D remains unclear. This CDR3 comprises 15 residues. Per germline, CDR1 SEHNR and CDR2 FQNEAQ (reference sequence). The CDR3 nucleotides are TGTTCCAGCAGCTTAGGAAGGCAGGCCACCGGGGAGCTGTTTTTT. It codes for CSSSLGRQATGELFF.

The chain employs TRBV5-1 and TRBJ2-3; TRBD1 might be the D (6 bases). The CDR3 covers 15 residues. V lost 0 bases, J lost 2 bases, and 10 bases lay in between. CDR1 is SGHRS, CDR2 YFSETQ, per germline. The CDR3 is CASSLVGQPTDTQYF. CDR3 DNA sequence: TGCGCCAGCAGCTTGGTGGGACAACCCACAGATACGCAGTATTTT.

The CDR3 is CASSSSQLAGFYNEQFF. As DNA, the CDR3 is TGTGCCAGTAGTAGCTCCCAACTAGCGGGATTTTACAATGAGCAGTTCTTC. The chain is built from TRBV19 and TRBJ2-1; 10 bases line up with TRBD2. Germline lookup yields CDR1 LNHDA and CDR2 SQIVND (reference sequence). V gave up 4 bases and J gave up 4 bases; unmatched junction bases: 10. The CDR3 runs to 17 residues.

The CDR3 DNA follows: TGTGCCAGCAGCTTGGCCCGACTAGTCGGCACAGATACGCAGTATTTT. It translates to CASSLARLVGTDTQYF. The chain joins TRBV5-6 to TRBJ2-3, with D possibly TRBD2 on 6 matching bases. Germline V gives CDR1 SGHDT, CDR2 YYEEEE. The length of the CDR3 is 16 residues. The V and J ends lost 0 bases and 1 base respectively, with 12 bases between them.

The chain couples TRBV28 to TRBJ2-7; 14 bases align to TRBD2. Germline V gene lookup returns CDR1 MDHEN and CDR2 SYDVKM. The ends lost 3 bases at V and 5 bases at J; junction bases unmatched: 3. This CDR3 has 15 residues. Here the CDR3 reads CASSFWTSGRHEQYF. The DNA of the CDR3 is TGTGCCAGCAGTTTCTGGACTAGCGGGAGGCACGAGCAGTACTTC.

J is TRBJ2-7 and V is TRBV2; tentatively, D is TRBD2 (6 bases). Germline V CDR1 and CDR2: SNHLY, FYNNEI. The germline V and J ends were trimmed by 9 bases and 6 bases, with 18 bases remaining between them. CDR3 length equals 13 residues. The CDR3: CASLLQAGGEQYF. The CDR3 region has the DNA TGTGCCAGTCTCCTCCAGGCCGGGGGCGAGCAGTACTTC.

The V and J genes are TRBV18 and TRBJ1-5, with 7 bases lining up with TRBD1. This CDR3 contains 14 residues. Germline CDR1 reads KGHSH; CDR2 reads LQKENI. Losses at the gene ends were 4 bases for V and 5 bases for J; bases not matched to a gene: 5. CDR3 nucleotide sequence: TGTGCCAGCTCACTGACAGGGAATGATCAGCCCCAGCATTTT. Protein product: CASSLTGNDQPQHF. The entire variable domain, with the rest obtained from reference TRBV18 and TRBJ1-5, is as follows: NAGVMQNPRHLVRRRGQEARLRCSPMKGHSHVYWYRQLPEEGLKFMVYLQKENIIDESGMPKERFSAEFPKEGPSILRIQQVVRGDSAAYFCASSLTGNDQPQHFGDGTRLSIL.

The genes are TRBV5-1 and TRBJ2-7; TRBD2 aligns across 10 bases. Germline V lookup: CDR1 SGHRS, CDR2 YFSETQ. This CDR3 spans 15 amino acids. With 0 bases clipped from V and 4 bases from J, the junction kept 4 bases outside the gene matches. The CDR3 DNA is TGCGCCAGCAGCTTGGAGCTAGCGGGAGCATACGAGCAGTACTTC. Residues: CASSLELAGAYEQYF.

A remark on this clone: Germline and junction disagree at one end, which may indicate a read error. The CDR3 DNA is TGTTCCAGCAGCTTTAACAGGGCCAGGGATACAGGCAATGAGCAGTTCTTC. Translated: CSSSFNRARDTGNEQFF. The chain links TRBV7-9 to TRBJ2-1; a weak D match, TRBD1 (6 bases). This CDR3 has 17 residues. Germline values: CDR1 SEHNR, CDR2 FQNEAQ (reference sequence).

The chain joins TRBV6-1 to TRBJ1-5; weak D call: TRBD1 (5 bases). Deletions cut 3 bases from V and 6 bases from J, with 15 bases between. Germline V lookup: CDR1 MNHNS, CDR2 SASEGT. This CDR3 spans 15 amino acids. The CDR3 DNA sequence: TGTGCCAGCAGTGAGGGGCCTCAGGGAGGTCAGCCCCAGCATTTT. This gives the protein CASSEGPQGGQPQHF.

The chain combines TRBV9 with TRBJ2-2, with 7 bases that match TRBD2. V was pared by 2 bases and J by 0 bases, with 7 bases of the junction left unmatched. The length of the CDR3 is 17 residues. Germline CDR1 and CDR2: SGDLS and YYNGEE. CDR3 sequence reads: CASSVGLRRSNTGELFF. In nucleotides, the CDR3 is TGTGCCAGCAGCGTGGGACTACGAAGATCGAACACCGGGGAGCTGTTTTTT.

In regard to this clone: Compared with germline, one end of the junction differs, possibly owing to a read error. The chain combines TRBV11-1 with TRBJ2-1, with 15 bases lining up with TRBD2. Germline loops: CDR1 SGHAT, CDR2 FQDESV (reference sequence). This CDR3 is 14 amino acids long. Written as DNA, the CDR3 is TGTGCCAGCAGCTCAACCCGGGGACTAGCGGGAGGCGTCTTC. Translating gives CASSSTRGLAGGVF.

The V call is TRBV7-6, the J call TRBJ1-5; possibly TRBD1 for D (5 bases). Germline V gene data show CDR1 as SGHVS and CDR2 as FNYEAQ. The CDR3 is 15 residues long. V dropped 0 bases and J dropped 5 bases, with 11 bases sitting between them. Here the CDR3 reads CASSLAAGEDQPQHF. DNA for the CDR3: TGTGCCAGCAGCTTAGCGGCGGGGGAAGATCAGCCCCAGCATTTT.

The chain carries TRBV6-1 and TRBJ2-1, with 12 positions matching TRBD2. The junction had 10 bases not matched to a gene; V was cut back by 2 bases and J by 8 bases. This CDR3 contains 17 residues. Germline loops: CDR1 MNHNS, CDR2 SASEGT. The CDR3, as DNA: TGTGCCAGCAGTGAAATTCCGGGGGCTAGCGGGAGGGATGAGCAGTTCTTC. It encodes CASSEIPGASGRDEQFF.

The V call is TRBV6-4, the J call TRBJ1-2; D not certain. V dropped 11 bases and J dropped 7 bases, with 14 bases sitting between them. Per the germline V gene, CDR1 is MRHNA and CDR2 is SNTAGT. CDR3 size: 11 residues. DNA of the CDR3: TGTGCCCAAAAACGGGATGGTGGCTACACCTTC. Its protein is CAQKRDGGYTF.

This chain links TRBV7-3 with TRBJ2-7; perhaps TRBD1 as D (6 bases). The length of the CDR3 is 14 residues. V lost 4 bases to trimming and J lost 2 bases, with 12 bases between them. Germline V lookup: CDR1 SGHTA, CDR2 FQGTGA. The CDR3 DNA sequence: TGTGCCAGCAGCTCCTGGACAGACACCTACGAGCAGTACTTC. The encoded protein is CASSSWTDTYEQYF.

The rearrangement joins TRBV4-2 to TRBJ2-7; D ambiguous. The CDR3 has 15 amino acids. Trimming pared 0 bases from V and 3 bases from J, leaving 12 bases between. Per germline, CDR1 LGHNA and CDR2 YNFKEQ. CDR3 nucleotide sequence: TGTGCCAGCAGCCAAGATACCCAGTCCCTCTACGAGCAGTACTTC. Its protein is CASSQDTQSLYEQYF.

This clone came up a few times. The chain employs TRBV4-2 and TRBJ2-1; the D gene is possibly TRBD2 (5 bases). The V gene lost 1 base and the J gene lost 2 bases, with 9 bases spanning the gap. The V gene's germline CDR1 is LGHNA and CDR2 YNFKEQ. This CDR3 is built from 15 residues. For the CDR3, the DNA is TGTGCCAGCAGCCAAGGCGGGTTCCCCTACAATGAGCAGTTCTTC. Translation gives CASSQGGFPYNEQFF.

The V and J genes are TRBV28 and TRBJ2-2; 8 bases are shared with TRBD2. The CDR3 contains 17 residues. The V and J ends lost 6 bases and 6 bases, in that order; junction bases with no gene match: 15. Germline V CDR1 and CDR2: MDHEN, SYDVKM. DNA for the CDR3: TGTGCCAGCAGGGTCACTCCAGGAGCGGGAGTCCCCGGGGAGCTGTTTTTT. Translation: CASRVTPGAGVPGELFF.

The V gene is TRBV15, the J gene TRBJ2-7; D gene unclear. CDR3 length equals 13 residues. Germline V gene data show CDR1 as LNHNV and CDR2 as YYDKDF (reference sequence). V was pared by 0 bases and J by 7 bases, with 10 bases between. CDR3 sequence reads: CATSRDPGREQYF. DNA of the CDR3: TGTGCCACCAGCAGAGATCCGGGTAGGGAGCAGTACTTC.

This clone was picked up one time. This chain connects TRBV7-2 to TRBJ2-1; 7 bases fit TRBD1. The trim removed 5 bases at V and 7 bases at J, leaving 8 bases unmatched. CDR3 length: 14 amino acids. Looked up from germline, CDR1 is SGHTA and CDR2 is FQGNSA. The CDR3 reads CASSSSTGLNEQFF. In nucleotides, the CDR3 is TGTGCCAGCAGCAGTTCGACAGGGCTGAATGAGCAGTTCTTC.

This chain links TRBV28 with TRBJ2-3, with 9 nucleotides matching TRBD1. The germline V gene has CDR1 MDHEN and CDR2 SYDVKM. This CDR3 spans 16 amino acids. V lost 8 bases to trimming and J lost 5 bases; unmatched junction nucleotides: 14. The CDR3 DNA reads TGTGCCAGCGTGTCCGCCGGGACAGGGTCAGGAGATACGCAGTATTTT. Translation gives CASVSAGTGSGDTQYF.

The chain uses TRBV18 and TRBJ1-2; the match to TRBD1 covers 7 bases. CDR1 is KGHSH, CDR2 LQKENI, per germline. V gave up 3 bases and J gave up 2 bases; unmatched junction bases: 9. The CDR3 sequence is 16 residues long. This CDR3 reads CASSPNSQTGNYGYTF. CDR3 in DNA: TGTGCCAGCTCACCTAACTCTCAGACAGGGAACTATGGCTACACCTTC. Full variable domain (outside the CDR3, taken from reference TRBV18 and TRBJ1-2): NAGVMQNPRHLVRRRGQEARLRCSPMKGHSHVYWYRQLPEEGLKFMVYLQKENIIDESGMPKERFSAEFPKEGPSILRIQQVVRGDSAAYFCASSPNSQTGNYGYTFGSGTRLTVV.

The V and J genes are TRBV29-1 and TRBJ1-3, with D perhaps TRBD1 (5 bases). The length of the CDR3 is 11 residues. Germline loops: CDR1 SQVTM, CDR2 ANQGSEA. Trimming removed 5 bases from V and 4 bases from J, with 6 bases in between. CDR3 protein: CSVRGGNTIYF. DNA of the CDR3: TGCAGCGTTCGGGGGGGAAACACCATATATTTT.

V is TRBV10-2 and J is TRBJ2-7; D gene unclear. The CDR3 sequence is 13 residues long. With 8 bases removed from V and 4 bases from J, the gap between germline ends came to 15 bases. Germline V gene lookup returns CDR1 WSHSY and CDR2 SAAADI. The CDR3 loop is CASYDGARYEQYF. Written as DNA, the CDR3 is TGCGCCAGCTATGACGGAGCGAGGTACGAGCAGTACTTC.

The chain employs TRBV5-4 and TRBJ2-2; D gene unclear. CDR1 SGHNT and CDR2 YYREEE come from the germline V gene (reference sequence). The V and J ends lost 5 bases and 2 bases respectively, with 7 bases between them. The CDR3 totals 13 residues. CDR3 in DNA: TGTGCCAGCAGGTCGGTTAACACCGGGGAGCTGTTTTTT. Protein sequence: CASRSVNTGELFF. The full variable domain, completed using reference TRBV5-4 and TRBJ2-2, is ETGVTQSPTHLIKTRGQQVTLRCSSQSGHNTVSWYQQALGQGPQFIFQYYREEENGRGNFPPRFSGLQFPNYSSELNVNALELDDSALYLCASRSVNTGELFFGEGSRLTVL.

V usage is TRBV27 and J usage is TRBJ1-6; 9 bases align to TRBD1. The V gene's germline CDR1 is MNHEY and CDR2 SMNVEV (reference sequence). The CDR3 has 17 residues. After removal of 2 bases from V and 8 bases from J, the junction contained 10 bases not matched to a gene. CDR3 sequence: CASSLRTGTGRDSPLHF. DNA for the CDR3: TGTGCCAGCAGTTTACGTACCGGGACAGGGAGGGATTCACCCCTCCACTTT.